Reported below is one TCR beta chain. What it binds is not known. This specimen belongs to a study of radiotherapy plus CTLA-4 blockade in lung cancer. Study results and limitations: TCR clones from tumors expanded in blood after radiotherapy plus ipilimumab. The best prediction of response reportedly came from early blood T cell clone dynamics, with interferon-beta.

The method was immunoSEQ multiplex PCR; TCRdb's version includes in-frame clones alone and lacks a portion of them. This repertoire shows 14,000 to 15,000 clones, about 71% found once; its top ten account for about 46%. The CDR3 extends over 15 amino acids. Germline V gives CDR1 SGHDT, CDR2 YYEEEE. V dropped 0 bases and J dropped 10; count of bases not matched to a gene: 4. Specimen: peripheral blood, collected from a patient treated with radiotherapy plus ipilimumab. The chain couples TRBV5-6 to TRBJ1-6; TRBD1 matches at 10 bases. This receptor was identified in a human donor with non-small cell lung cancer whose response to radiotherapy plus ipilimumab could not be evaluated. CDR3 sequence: CASSLGQGAQSPLHF. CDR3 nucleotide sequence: TGTGCCAGCAGCTTGGGACAGGGGGCTCAGTCACCCCTCCACTTT.